Each of the 17 T cell receptor beta chains below was sequenced from the same sample in a study of blood T cell repertoires in COVID-19. Profiling relied on immunoSEQ multiplex PCR, and the TCRdb table lists in-frame clones only, not all of them. The sample includes under 250,000 clones, 86% of them seen just once. Material for sequencing was peripheral blood. Receptor source: an older woman who had recovered from COVID-19.

The chain has TRBV6-5 and TRBJ2-5, with 11 bases aligning to TRBD2. With 2 bases clipped from V and 5 bases from J, the junction kept 7 bases outside the gene matches. The CDR3 consists of 16 residues. CDR1 is MNHEY and CDR2 is SVGAGI in the germline V gene. The chain's CDR3 is CASSYRLTSGAETQYF. CDR3 sequence (DNA): TGTGCCAGCAGTTACCGGTTGACTAGCGGGGCGGAGACCCAGTACTTC.

In this sample, this clone turned up a few times. The sample holds other DNA sequences that translate to the same CDR3. The J gene is TRBJ2-6, the V gene TRBV5-1, with 7 nucleotides matching TRBD2. Germline CDR1 reads SGHRS; CDR2 reads YFSETQ. This CDR3 region has 15 residues. The V and J ends lost 3 bases and 3 bases, in that order; junction bases with no gene match: 3. The CDR3 bases are TGCGCCAGCAGCTCGACGGGAGGTGGGGCCAACGTCCTGACTTTC. Residues: CASSSTGGGANVLTF.

The rearrangement joins TRBV18 to TRBJ1-4; TRBD1 is a possible D gene (5 bases). Germline CDR1 and CDR2: KGHSH and LQKENI. The length of the CDR3 is 16 residues. Trimming removed 1 base at V and 2 bases at J, with 11 bases between. CDR3 sequence (DNA): TGTGCCAGCTCACCACGGTTTGGGGCGACTAATGAAAAACTGTTTTTT. This sequence encodes CASSPRFGATNEKLFF.

V gene TRBV5-1 combines with J gene TRBJ1-1; a possible D gene is TRBD1 (6 bases). V lost 0 bases and J lost 3, with 15 bases in between. The CDR3 spans 16 residues. Looked up from germline, CDR1 is SGHRS and CDR2 is YFSETQ. CDR3 in amino acids: CASSLAPTGSDTEAFF. In nucleotides, the CDR3 is TGCGCCAGCAGCTTGGCCCCCACAGGGAGTGACACTGAAGCTTTCTTT.

The chain employs TRBV25-1 and TRBJ2-1; TRBD1 matches 8 bases. V was clipped by 3 bases and J by 7 bases; unmatched bases: 11. The CDR3 is made up of 16 amino acids. Germline CDR1 reads MGHDK; CDR2 reads SYGVNS. CDR3 residues: CASSDPGQGHQNEQFF. The CDR3 DNA is TGTGCCAGCAGTGACCCAGGACAGGGTCATCAAAATGAGCAGTTCTTC. Filled out from reference TRBV25-1 and TRBJ2-1, the complete variable domain reads EADIYQTPRYLVIGTGKKITLECSQTMGHDKMYWYQQDPGMELHLIHYSYGVNSTEKGDLSSESTVSRIRTEHFPLTLESARPSHTSQYLCASSDPGQGHQNEQFFGPGTRLTVL.

In its sample, this clone was seen once. The V and J genes are TRBV6-5 and TRBJ1-2, with 7 nucleotides matching TRBD1. Germline V gene sequence: CDR1 MNHEY, CDR2 SVGAGI. V shed 8 bases, J shed 7 bases, and the junction held 13 bases outside the gene matches. The CDR3 sequence is 14 residues long. The CDR3 region is CASGPSQGLGGYTF. The CDR3 DNA sequence: TGTGCCAGCGGCCCCTCACAGGGGCTCGGTGGCTACACCTTC.

V is TRBV25-1 and J is TRBJ1-4; no definite D call. The CDR3 extends over 15 amino acids. Germline V gives CDR1 MGHDK, CDR2 SYGVNS. V lost 4 bases to trimming and J lost 0 bases, with 9 bases between them. For the CDR3, the DNA is TGTGCCAGCAGTGTATTGGGCCCAACTAATGAAAAACTGTTTTTT. The encoded protein is CASSVLGPTNEKLFF.

The chain links TRBV11-2 to TRBJ2-7, with TRBD1 as a possible D gene (6 bases). The germline gives CDR1 SGHAT, CDR2 FQNNGV. V was trimmed by 5 bases and J by 4 bases, leaving 15 bases between them. The CDR3 extends over 14 amino acids. The CDR3 loop is CASSNRDTMYEQYF. For the CDR3, the DNA is TGTGCCAGCAGCAACCGGGACACTATGTACGAGCAGTACTTC.

The gene calls are TRBV7-3 and TRBJ2-2, with D possibly TRBD1 on 6 matching bases. Trimming shortened V by 5 bases and J by 6 bases, and 10 bases separated the two germline ends. This CDR3 region has 13 residues. From germline, CDR1 is SGHTA and CDR2 FQGTGA. CDR3 in amino acids: CASSTYRAGELFF. CDR3 DNA sequence: TGTGCCAGCAGCACCTACAGGGCCGGGGAGCTGTTTTTT.

The DNA of the CDR3 is TGTGCCAGTGCTGGCAGGGCCAAAAACATTCAGTACTTC. Translated, it gives CASAGRAKNIQYF. The chain recombines TRBV19 with TRBJ2-4, with D unclear. In germline, CDR1 is LNHDA, CDR2 SQIVND (reference sequence). The CDR3 is 13 residues long. The V end was cut by 8 bases, the J end by 1 base, with 9 bases between. The full variable domain, rest sourced from reference TRBV19 and TRBJ2-4, is DGGITQSPKYLFRKEGQNVTLSCEQNLNHDAMYWYRQDPGQGLRLIYYSQIVNDFQKGDIAEGYSVSREKKESFPLTVTSAQKNPTAFYLCASAGRAKNIQYFGAGTRLSVL.

The genes are TRBV5-4 and TRBJ1-4, with D tentatively TRBD1 (5 bases). V dropped 2 bases and J dropped 5 bases, with 10 bases sitting between them. Looked up from germline, CDR1 is SGHNT and CDR2 is YYREEE (reference sequence). The CDR3 runs to 14 residues. CDR3 loop: CASSFPGRNEKLFF. DNA for the CDR3: TGTGCCAGCAGCTTTCCAGGGCGAAATGAAAAACTGTTTTTT.

The chain links TRBV5-4 to TRBJ2-7, with TRBD1 matching over 10 bases. Germline-derived CDR1 and CDR2 are SGHNT and YYREEE (reference sequence). This CDR3 contains 15 residues. With 4 bases clipped from V and 3 bases from J, the junction kept 7 bases outside the gene matches. The CDR3 DNA reads TGTGCCAGCAGCCCACCGGGACAGGGGATCTACGAGCAGTACTTC. It specifies CASSPPGQGIYEQYF.

V usage is TRBV9 and J usage is TRBJ2-2, with 13 bases lining up with TRBD2. Germline values: CDR1 SGDLS, CDR2 YYNGEE. J lost 2 bases, V lost 3 bases, and 10 bases had no gene match. The CDR3 is 19 residues long. The CDR3 is CASSAPGTSGVINTGELFF. Written as DNA, the CDR3 is TGTGCCAGCAGCGCCCCCGGGACTAGCGGGGTAATAAACACCGGGGAGCTGTTTTTT.

This clone was observed a few times. The chain employs TRBV27 and TRBJ1-2, with a tentative D call TRBD1 (5 bases). The V end was cut by 2 bases, the J end by 5 bases, with 21 bases between. In germline, CDR1 is MNHEY, CDR2 SMNVEV (reference sequence). CDR3 length equals 17 residues. The CDR3, as DNA: TGTGCCAGCAGTTTAAGGGCCGGAGGGGCGTATTTTTATGGCTACACCTTC. Translating gives CASSLRAGGAYFYGYTF.

The chain couples TRBV28 to TRBJ1-2, with D perhaps TRBD1 (5 bases). CDR1 and CDR2 (germline): MDHEN, SYDVKM. V was pared by 4 bases and J by 4 bases, with 16 bases between. The length of the CDR3 is 15 residues. Here the CDR3 DNA reads TGTGCCAGCAGTTCACCACAGATGGGGCTCTATGGCTACACCTTC. Amino acids: CASSSPQMGLYGYTF.

This chain links TRBV6-5 with TRBJ2-7, with D perhaps matching TRBD1 (7 bases). Trimming removed 5 bases from V and 5 bases from J, with 19 bases in between. In germline, CDR1 is MNHEY, CDR2 SVGAGI. The CDR3 spans 15 residues. The CDR3: CASSPRQGGRDEQYF. The CDR3 nucleotides are TGTGCCAGCAGTCCCCGACAGGGAGGAAGGGACGAGCAGTACTTC.

This sequence joins TRBV4-3 and TRBJ2-7, with 7 positions matching TRBD1. With 3 bases clipped from V and 6 bases from J, the junction kept 5 bases outside the gene matches. This CDR3 spans 13 amino acids. The germline gives CDR1 LGHNA, CDR2 YSLEER. CDR3 sequence: CASSQLTGREQYF. The CDR3 region has the DNA TGCGCCAGCAGCCAGTTGACAGGGCGCGAGCAGTACTTC.